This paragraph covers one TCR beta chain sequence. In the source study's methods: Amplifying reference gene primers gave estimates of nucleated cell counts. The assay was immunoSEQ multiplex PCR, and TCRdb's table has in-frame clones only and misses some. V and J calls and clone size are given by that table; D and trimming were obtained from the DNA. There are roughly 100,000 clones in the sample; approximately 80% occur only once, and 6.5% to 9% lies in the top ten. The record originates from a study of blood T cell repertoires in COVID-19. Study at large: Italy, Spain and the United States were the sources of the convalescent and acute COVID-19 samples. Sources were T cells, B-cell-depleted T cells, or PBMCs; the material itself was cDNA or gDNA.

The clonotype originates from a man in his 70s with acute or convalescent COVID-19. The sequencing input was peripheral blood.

CDR3 nucleotides: TGTGCCAGCAGTGTTCCCAGGGAATGGGGAACCGGGGAGCTGTTTTTT. Translating gives CASSVPREWGTGELFF. The V and J genes are TRBV25-1 and TRBJ2-2, with D perhaps TRBD1 (5 bases). CDR1 and CDR2 (germline): MGHDK, SYGVNS. Trimming cost V 4 bases and J 5 bases, with 17 bases left between them. CDR3 size: 16 residues. Variable domain in full (rest from reference TRBV25-1 and TRBJ2-2): EADIYQTPRYLVIGTGKKITLECSQTMGHDKMYWYQQDPGMELHLIHYSYGVNSTEKGDLSSESTVSRIRTEHFPLTLESARPSHTSQYLCASSVPREWGTGELFFGEGSRLTVL.